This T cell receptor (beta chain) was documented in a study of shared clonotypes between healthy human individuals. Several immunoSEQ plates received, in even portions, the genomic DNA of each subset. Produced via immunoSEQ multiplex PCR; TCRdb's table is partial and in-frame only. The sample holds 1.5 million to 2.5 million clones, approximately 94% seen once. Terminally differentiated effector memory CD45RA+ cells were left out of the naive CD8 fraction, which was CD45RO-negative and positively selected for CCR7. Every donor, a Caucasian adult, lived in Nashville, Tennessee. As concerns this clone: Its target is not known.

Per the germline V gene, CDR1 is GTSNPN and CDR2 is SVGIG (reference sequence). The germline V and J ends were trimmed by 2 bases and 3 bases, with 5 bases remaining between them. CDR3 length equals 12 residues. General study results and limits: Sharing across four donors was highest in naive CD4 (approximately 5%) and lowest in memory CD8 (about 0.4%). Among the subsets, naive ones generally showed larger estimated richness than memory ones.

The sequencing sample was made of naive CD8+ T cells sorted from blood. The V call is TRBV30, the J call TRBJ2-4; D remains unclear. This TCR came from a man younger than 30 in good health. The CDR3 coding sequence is TGTGCCTGGAGTAGTAACAAAAACATTCAGTACTTC. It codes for CAWSSNKNIQYF.